These 2 T cell receptor beta chains share one sample of origin, sequenced in a study of blood T cell repertoires in COVID-19. Here immunoSEQ multiplex PCR was the method, and the copy in TCRdb shows in-frame clones only, minus some. Found here are 62,000 or so clones, 80% to 90% of them singletons; the top ten hold 1.4% to 1.5%. The sequencing sample was made of peripheral blood. These receptors all come from a woman aged 55-70 years with acute or convalescent COVID-19.

This clone was detected only a few times. The V and J genes are TRBV20-1 and TRBJ2-1, with TRBD2 matching 12 bases. CDR3 size: 16 residues. Trimming removed 3 bases from V and 7 bases from J; junction bases left unmatched: 10. Germline V lookup: CDR1 DFQATT, CDR2 SNEGSKA (reference sequence). CDR3 sequence: CSASELAGGRGNEQFF. The CDR3 coding sequence is TGCAGTGCTAGTGAACTAGCGGGGGGCCGGGGAAATGAGCAGTTCTTC.

V gene TRBV9 combines with J gene TRBJ1-5; 8 positions agree with TRBD1. Looked up from germline, CDR1 is SGDLS and CDR2 is YYNGEE. V lost 0 bases and J lost 0; bases outside the gene matches: 14. The length of the CDR3 is 20 residues. DNA of the CDR3: TGTGCCAGCAGCGTAGGGGTAAGAGGGACAGGTAGATATAGCAATCAGCCCCAGCATTTT. Protein sequence: CASSVGVRGTGRYSNQPQHF.